Listed below are T cell receptor beta chains from one sample, sequenced in a study of OX40 agonist ivuxolimab in advanced cancers. Sequenced by immunoSEQ multiplex PCR; TCRdb stores in-frame clones only, minus some. The sample holds around 14,000 clones; roughly 77% are singletons and the top ten take about 32%. This sample comprised CD4+ or CD8+ T cells sorted from blood, obtained in a trial of the OX40 agonist ivuxolimab. The receptors stem from an adult with an advanced solid tumor such as melanoma, head and neck, liver or kidney cancer. Each CDR3 is given with its conserved first and last residue. The D gene is left open where the match is weak. Where a row states a size, it is once, few, many or the class of an expanded clone; other rows omit it.

.	14	.	TRBV4-1	TRBJ2-5	TGCGCCAGCAGCCTGGGGGCGGGAGCCGAGACCCAGTACTTC	CASSLGAGAETQYF
TRBD1	16	.	TRBV4-3	TRBJ1-3	TGCGCCAGCAGCCAAGGGACAGGGAGTTCTGGAAACACCATATATTTT	CASSQGTGSSGNTIYF
.	14	.	TRBV27	TRBJ1-1	TGTGCCAGCAGTTTCGTGGGGGGCGCGTCTGAAGCTTTCTTT	CASSFVGGASEAFF
TRBD1	18	.	TRBV7-6	TRBJ2-5	TGTGCCAGCAGCCCCCCCCTCGGAGGGGACAGGGGGAAAGAGACCCAGTACTTC	CASSPPLGGDRGKETQYF
TRBD2	15	.	TRBV7-9	TRBJ2-1	TGTGCCAGCAGCGGCGGGACTAACTCCTACAATGAGCAGTTCTTC	CASSGGTNSYNEQFF
TRBD2	13	.	TRBV29-1	TRBJ2-7	TGCAGCGTTGAGCGGGAGGGCCGGGACGAGCAGTACTTC	CSVEREGRDEQYF
.	14	.	TRBV19	TRBJ2-7	TGTGCCAGTAGTATAGCGGCAGGGCGGGACGAGCAGTACTTC	CASSIAAGRDEQYF
.	12	.	TRBV4-3	TRBJ2-7	TGCGCCAGCAGCCAGGGTAGCTACGAGCAGTACTTC	CASSQGSYEQYF
.	12	.	TRBV11-3	TRBJ2-2	TGTGCCAGCAGCTTAGAGGGCGGGGAGCTGTTTTTT	CASSLEGGELFF
.	11	.	TRBV29-1	TRBJ1-2	TGCAGCGTTGAAGACGGGTATGGCTACACCTTC	CSVEDGYGYTF
TRBD2	15	.	TRBV27	TRBJ2-1	TGTGCCAGCAGTATCCAGACTAGCGGGAGCGATGAGCAGTTCTTC	CASSIQTSGSDEQFF
TRBD2	16	.	TRBV2	TRBJ2-1	TGTGCCAGCAGCTGGGGTTTGGCGGGAGGGCGAAATGAGCAGTTCTTC	CASSWGLAGGRNEQFF
TRBD2	16	medium-sized	TRBV6-4	TRBJ2-3	TGTGCCAGCAGTGAGGTTTCCGCGGGAGGGCAAGATACGCAGTATTTT	CASSEVSAGGQDTQYF
TRBD1	19	few	TRBV4-1	TRBJ2-7	TGCGCCAGCAGCCAAGGCCAGGGTTCCCGGGACAGGGCCCCTTACGAGCAGTACTTC	CASSQGQGSRDRAPYEQYF
TRBD2	16	.	TRBV10-3	TRBJ2-1	TGTGCCATCAGACGCCAGGAAGTAGCGGGAACGGATGAGCAGTTCTTC	CAIRRQEVAGTDEQFF
TRBD2	16	.	TRBV7-8	TRBJ2-3	TGTGCCAGCAGCTTAGTTCCTAGCGGGAGACGAGATACGCAGTATTTT	CASSLVPSGRRDTQYF
.	13	.	TRBV4-2	TRBJ1-4	TGTGCCAGCAGCCAATCCGGGCCCGAAAAACTGTTTTTT	CASSQSGPEKLFF
.	17	.	TRBV13	TRBJ2-3	TGTGCCAGCAGCTCCCGTCGCCCTACACCCTTTACAGATACGCAGTATTTT	CASSSRRPTPFTDTQYF
TRBD2	17	.	TRBV6-1	TRBJ2-7	TGTGCCAGCAGTGAATCGGGACTAGCGGGGGTATCGTCAGAGCAGTACTTC	CASSESGLAGVSSEQYF
.	14	.	TRBV27	TRBJ2-7	TGTGCCAGCAGTTTGCAACAGAACTCCTACGAGCAGTACTTC	CASSLQQNSYEQYF
.	14	.	TRBV27	TRBJ2-7	TGTGCCAGCAGTTTCGGCGCGGGCCCCTACGAGCAGTACTTC	CASSFGAGPYEQYF
.	10	.	TRBV27	TRBJ2-7	TGTGCCAGCGGAAACTACGAGCAGTACTTC	CASGNYEQYF
.	14	.	TRBV5-5	TRBJ2-7	TGTGCCAGCAGCTGGATGACCCCCCTCGACGAGCAGTACTTC	CASSWMTPLDEQYF
.	12	medium-sized	TRBV30	TRBJ1-2	TGTGCCTGTTTACCTTCTCCGTATGGCTACACCTTC	CACLPSPYGYTF
TRBD1	14	medium-sized	TRBV2	TRBJ2-7	TGTGCCAGCCTTGGCCCGGGACAGGGCTACGAGCAGTACTTC	CASLGPGQGYEQYF
.	15	.	TRBV27	TRBJ2-7	TGTGCCAGCAGCCCCACGGGGGCTTGGAGTGGCGAGCAGTACTTC	CASSPTGAWSGEQYF
.	13	.	TRBV29-1	TRBJ2-7	TGCAGCGTTGAACGGCTAGAATTCTACGAGCAGTACTTC	CSVERLEFYEQYF
.	14	.	TRBV27	TRBJ2-7	TGTGCCAGCAGCCGAGGACTAGGGGGCTACGAGCAGTACTTC	CASSRGLGGYEQYF
TRBD1	15	.	TRBV7-8	TRBJ2-7	TGTGCCAGCAGCCTTGACAGGGGAAATTCCTACGAGCAGTACTTC	CASSLDRGNSYEQYF
.	15	.	TRBV10-3	TRBJ2-3	TGTGCCATCAGTGAGGCGGGGACTAGCACAGATACGCAGTATTTT	CAISEAGTSTDTQYF
TRBD2	17	.	TRBV13	TRBJ2-1	TGTGCCAGCAGCTCCGAAGAGCGGGAGAAGACCTACAATGAGCAGTTCTTC	CASSSEEREKTYNEQFF
.	17	.	TRBV11-3	TRBJ2-1	TGTGCCAGCAGCTTATTCCCGCCGGGATTCGAGGTCTATGAGCAGTTCTTC	CASSLFPPGFEVYEQFF
TRBD1	15	few	TRBV7-9	TRBJ2-2	TGTGCCAGCAGCTCCGGGACAGTGAACACCGGGGAGCTGTTTTTT	CASSSGTVNTGELFF
.	12	.	TRBV27	TRBJ2-7	TGTGCCAGCAGTTTATTGGGGTCCGAGCAGTACTTC	CASSLLGSEQYF
.	13	.	TRBV11-3	TRBJ2-3	TGTGCCAGCAGCACCCTTTGGGGGCGTGAATGGTATTTT	CASSTLWGREWYF
TRBD1	17	.	TRBV5-1	TRBJ1-1	TGCGCCAGCAGCATCGACAGGGTCCGTAGGGGTAACACTGAAGCTTTCTTT	CASSIDRVRRGNTEAFF
.	15	.	TRBV6-1	TRBJ2-7	TGTGCCAGCAGTGAATCGTTGGACGGAACCTACGAGCAGTACTTC	CASSESLDGTYEQYF
.	15	.	TRBV11-3	TRBJ2-1	.	CASSSSGQYNNEQFF
.	11	.	TRBV11-2	TRBJ2-1	TGTGCCAGCAGCTGGGGACCTGTGCGCGTCTTC	CASSWGPVRVF
TRBD1	18	once	TRBV28	TRBJ2-1	TGTGCCAGCACTCCTGAGCCCCCGGGACAGGGAGGCTACAATGAGCAGTTCTTC	CASTPEPPGQGGYNEQFF
.	15	.	TRBV12-2	TRBJ1-5	TGTGCAAGTCGCTTAGAGAGGGGACTCCTTCAGCCCCAGCATTTT	CASRLERGLLQPQHF
.	12	.	TRBV30	TRBJ2-7	TGTGCCTGGAGTGTAGGTGGGGTGGAGCAGTACTTC	CAWSVGGVEQYF
.	13	.	TRBV10-1	TRBJ1-2	TGCGCCAGCAGTGAGTCCTCTAACTATGGCTACACCTTC	CASSESSNYGYTF
.	14	once	TRBV27	TRBJ2-7	TGTGCCAGCAGTTTAGGGCCAGGATCCTACGAGCAGTACTTC	CASSLGPGSYEQYF
TRBD2	15	.	TRBV4-1	TRBJ2-7	TGCGCCAGCAGCCACCGGACTAGCAGCTCCTACGAGCAGTACTTC	CASSHRTSSSYEQYF
.	14	.	TRBV6-4	TRBJ2-1	TGTGCCAGCAGTGACGGAACAGATAACAATGAGCAGTTCTTC	CASSDGTDNNEQFF
.	15	.	TRBV29-1	TRBJ2-7	TGCAGCGTCGAAGATTTAACAGGGATCTCCTACGAGCAGTACTTC	CSVEDLTGISYEQYF
TRBD1	15	.	TRBV4-2	TRBJ2-7	TGTGCCAGCAGCCGGGACCCAGGGACAGGAGGCGAGCAGTACTTC	CASSRDPGTGGEQYF
.	12	medium-sized	TRBV30	TRBJ1-1	TGTGCCTGGAGCGACGTCAGGGCTGAAGCTTTCTTT	CAWSDVRAEAFF
TRBD2	17	.	TRBV27	TRBJ2-1	TGTGCCAGCAGTTTCCCTGCTGCGGGGGTCTCCTACAATGAGCAGTTCTTC	CASSFPAAGVSYNEQFF
.	11	.	TRBV5-4	TRBJ1-1	TGTGCCAGCAGCTTTGGAGGTGAAGCTTTCTTT	CASSFGGEAFF
.	12	.	TRBV14	TRBJ2-5	TGTGCCAGCAGCCAAATAGGGTGGTCCCAGTACTTC	CASSQIGWSQYF